This T cell receptor (beta chain) was profiled in a study of cytomegalovirus exposure and HLA in healthy donors. Broader study findings: The authors reported that TCR beta sequences could predict HLA-A and HLA-B alleles. These predictions were accurate for most subjects in the first cohort. Roughly uniform sequencing depth across donors was assumed, possibly incorrectly. Published work reported that the classifier diagnosed cytomegalovirus status with high specificity and sensitivity.

Turning to this clone: Its antigen is unidentified.

Use of 60 Vbeta and 13 Jbeta primers characterized the PCR. Methods used by the authors: A later analysis tallied about 80 million unique TCR beta chains, around 9.9 million of them shared. Sequenced by immunoSEQ multiplex PCR; TCRdb stores in-frame clones only, minus some. That table supplies the V and J calls and clone size; D and trimming were determined from the DNA. The top ten clones hold roughly 1.4% of a sample with under 200,000 clones, around 78% of them seen once. The CDR3 runs 14 residues. V was shortened by 3 bases and J by 2 bases, with 10 bases between the two germline ends. Looked up from germline, CDR1 is SGDLS and CDR2 is YYNGEE.

The receptor was derived from a man between 35 and 55 years old in good health and CMV-seronegative. Sequencing was done on a sample of PBMCs. The chain links TRBV9 to TRBJ2-3; D is possibly TRBD1 (5 bases). The CDR3 coding sequence is TGTGCCAGCAGCGCTGACAGTGTCACAGATACGCAGTATTTT. The encoded protein is CASSADSVTDTQYF. The whole variable domain, filled in from reference TRBV9 and TRBJ2-3, reads DSGVTQTPKHLITATGQRVTLRCSPRSGDLSVYWYQQSLDQGLQFLIQYYNGEERAKGNILERFSAQQFPDLHSELNLSSLELGDSALYFCASSADSVTDTQYFGPGTRLTVL.